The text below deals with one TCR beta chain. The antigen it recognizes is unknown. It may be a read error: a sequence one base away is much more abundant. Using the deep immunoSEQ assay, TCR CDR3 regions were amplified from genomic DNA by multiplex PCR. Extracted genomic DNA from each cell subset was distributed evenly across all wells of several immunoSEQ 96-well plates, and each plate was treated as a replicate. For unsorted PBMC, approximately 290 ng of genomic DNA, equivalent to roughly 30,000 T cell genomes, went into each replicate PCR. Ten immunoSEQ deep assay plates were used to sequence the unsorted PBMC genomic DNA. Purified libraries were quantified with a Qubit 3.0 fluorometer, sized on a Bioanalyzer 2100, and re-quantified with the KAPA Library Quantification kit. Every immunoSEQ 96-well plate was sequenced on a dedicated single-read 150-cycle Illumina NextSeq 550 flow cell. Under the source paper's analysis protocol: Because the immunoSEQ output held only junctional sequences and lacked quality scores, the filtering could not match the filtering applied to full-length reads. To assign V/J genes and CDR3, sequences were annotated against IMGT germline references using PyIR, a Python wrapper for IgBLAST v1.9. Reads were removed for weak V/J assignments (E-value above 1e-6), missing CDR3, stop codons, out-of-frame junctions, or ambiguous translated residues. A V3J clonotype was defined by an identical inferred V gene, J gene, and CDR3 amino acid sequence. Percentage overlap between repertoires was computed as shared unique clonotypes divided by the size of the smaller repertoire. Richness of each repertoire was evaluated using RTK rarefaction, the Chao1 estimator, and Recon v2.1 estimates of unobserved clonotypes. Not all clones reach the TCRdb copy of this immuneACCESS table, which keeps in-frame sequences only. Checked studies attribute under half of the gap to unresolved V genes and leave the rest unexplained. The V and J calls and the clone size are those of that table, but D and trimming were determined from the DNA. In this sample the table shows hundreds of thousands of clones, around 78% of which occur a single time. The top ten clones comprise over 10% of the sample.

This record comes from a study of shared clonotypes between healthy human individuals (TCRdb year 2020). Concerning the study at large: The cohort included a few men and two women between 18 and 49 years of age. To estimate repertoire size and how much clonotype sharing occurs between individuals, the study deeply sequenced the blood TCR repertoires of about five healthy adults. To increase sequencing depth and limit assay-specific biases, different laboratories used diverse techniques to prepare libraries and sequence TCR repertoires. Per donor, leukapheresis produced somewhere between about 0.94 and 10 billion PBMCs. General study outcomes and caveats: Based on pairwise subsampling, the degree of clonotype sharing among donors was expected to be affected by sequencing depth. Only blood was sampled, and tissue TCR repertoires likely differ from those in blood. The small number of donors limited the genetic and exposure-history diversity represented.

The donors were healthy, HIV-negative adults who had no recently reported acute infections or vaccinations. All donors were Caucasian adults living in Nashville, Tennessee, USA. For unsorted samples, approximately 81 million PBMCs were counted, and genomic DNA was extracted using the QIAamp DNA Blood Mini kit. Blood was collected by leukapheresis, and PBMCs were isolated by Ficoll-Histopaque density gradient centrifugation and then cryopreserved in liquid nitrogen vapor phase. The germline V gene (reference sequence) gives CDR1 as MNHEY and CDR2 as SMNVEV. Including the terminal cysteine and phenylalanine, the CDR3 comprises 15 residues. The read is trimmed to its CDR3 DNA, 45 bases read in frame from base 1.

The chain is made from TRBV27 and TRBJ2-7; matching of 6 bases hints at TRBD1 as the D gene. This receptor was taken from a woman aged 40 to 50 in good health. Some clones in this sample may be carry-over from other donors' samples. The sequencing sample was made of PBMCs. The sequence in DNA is TGTGCCGGCAGTTTAAGAGGACAGCGAGGGTCCGAGCAGTACTTC. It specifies CAGSLRGQRGSEQYF.